A single sample is the source of the 4 T cell receptor beta chains below, sequenced in a study of siplizumab effects on memory and regulatory T cells. Clones were read by immunoSEQ multiplex PCR, and TCRdb kept only the in-frame ones, dropping some. In the table there are several thousand clones, about two fifths of which are singletons. Cells of the mixed lymphocyte reaction were cocultured at 37 degrees C for around six days. Their recognized antigens are unknown. Specimen: CFSE-low (dividing) CD8+ T cells sorted from an allogeneic mixed lymphocyte reaction. These TCRs come from a human donor in good health; the cells came from an allogeneic mixed lymphocyte reaction.

By its share, this clone is medium-sized (0.01 to 0.1%). J is TRBJ2-1 and V is TRBV30; D remains ambiguous. There are 13 residues in the CDR3. The V end lost 0 bases, the J end lost 10 bases, and 13 bases lay between the germline ends. CDR1 GTSNPN and CDR2 SVGIG come from the germline V gene (reference sequence). As DNA, the CDR3 is TGTGCCTGGAGTGTTCTCTCTGGGTCCGAGCAGTTCTTC. Its translation is CAWSVLSGSEQFF.

This clone showed up just a few times. The genes are TRBV7-9 and TRBJ1-2; TRBD1 matches at 8 bases. J lost 3 bases, V lost 1 base, and 7 bases had no gene match. The CDR3 spans 16 residues. CDR1 and CDR2 from the germline V gene are SEHNR and FQNEAQ (reference sequence). The CDR3 DNA is TGTGCCAGCAGCTTAGATTTCAGGGGGCGTGACTATGGCTACACCTTC. Protein sequence: CASSLDFRGRDYGYTF.

This clone is deemed medium-sized. Other nucleotide sequences from this sample produce the same CDR3. The V and J genes are TRBV29-1 and TRBJ2-1, with D uncertain. Germline V lookup: CDR1 SQVTM, CDR2 ANQGSEA. V lost 4 bases and J lost 7, with 5 bases in between. The length of the CDR3 is 10 residues. The CDR3 is CSVAGNEQFF. CDR3 DNA: TGCAGCGTTGCTGGAAATGAGCAGTTCTTC.

By frequency in the sample, this clone is medium-sized. J is TRBJ2-7 and V is TRBV6-5; 10 positions match TRBD1. Germline V CDR1 and CDR2: MNHEY, SVGAGI. CDR3 length: 15 amino acids. The V segment lost 1 base and the J segment 2 bases; nucleotides outside the gene matches: 2. CDR3 coding DNA: TGTGCCAGCAGTTACTACGGACAGGGGGCCTACGAGCAGTACTTC. Residues: CASSYYGQGAYEQYF.